This T cell receptor (beta chain) was recovered during a study of T cell responses to AZD1222 COVID-19 vaccine. Concerning this clone: Its target is not known.

The germline gives CDR1 MGHDK, CDR2 SYGVNS. The CDR3 sequence is 15 residues long. With 2 bases removed from V and 4 bases from J, the gap between germline ends came to 14 bases. Sequencing was performed with immunoSEQ multiplex PCR; in TCRdb, only in-frame clones are kept and a portion is missing. The sample holds roughly 120,000 clones, 88% seen once. General observations from the study: Among spike-specific TCRs, nearly half reportedly target unmutated variant regions. With two AZD1222 doses given, Spike-specific TCR breadth and depth both rose. Sampling captured repertoires only after the peak T cell response.

This sequence originates from an adult in good health. V gene TRBV25-1 combines with J gene TRBJ1-2, with a possible D match to TRBD1 (5 bases). The specimen was peripheral blood, collected on day 0 of MenACWY control vaccination. Written as DNA, the CDR3 is TGTGCCAGCAGTGAAGTCGGGGGAAGGGGCTATGGCTACACCTTC. It is translated as CASSEVGGRGYGYTF.